The 9 T cell receptor beta chains below come from one sample, sequenced in a study of CD8 T cells in ankylosing spondylitis. One entry per CDR3 protein results from TCRdb running MiXCR on the 5' RACE reads. The table has approximately 290,000 distinct CDR3 sequences, under 25% seen once; the top ten hold 3.5% to 4.5%. The sample taken for sequencing was blood, either unsorted or a sorted T cell fraction (not recorded which). The receptors stem from a female donor with ankylosing spondylitis or in good health (not recorded which).

The genes are TRBV20-1 and TRBJ1-4; the D is unclear. Per the germline V gene, CDR1 is DFQATT and CDR2 is SNEGSKA (reference sequence). The CDR3 extends over 14 amino acids. V was clipped by 3 bases and J by 7 bases, with 15 bases between them. In DNA form, the CDR3 reads TGCAGTGCTAGCCCCGGGTTAGGGAGTGAAAAACTGTTTTTT. It is translated as CSASPGLGSEKLFF.

The table lists this clonotype with a few counts. The gene calls are TRBV9 and TRBJ2-7; 7 bases agree with TRBD2. CDR3 length: 14 residues. Germline assignment: CDR1 SGDLS and CDR2 YYNGEE. J was trimmed by 4 bases and V by 0 bases; bases with no gene match: 4. The DNA of the CDR3 is TGTGCCAGCAGCGTAGGTGCGGGAGCGTACGAGCAGTACTTC. Its translation is CASSVGAGAYEQYF.

The chain has TRBV6-1 and TRBJ1-5; D not certain. The V and J ends lost 2 bases and 0 bases respectively, with 8 bases between them. Germline lookup yields CDR1 MNHNS and CDR2 SASEGT. The CDR3 spans 15 residues. CDR3 amino acids: CASSEMRGSNQPQHF. CDR3 nucleotides: TGTGCCAGCAGTGAAATGCGGGGTAGCAATCAGCCCCAGCATTTT.

This clonotype was counted ten times or more. The chain couples TRBV20-1 to TRBJ1-5; tentatively, D is TRBD1 (6 bases). CDR3 size: 12 residues. CDR1 and CDR2 from the germline V gene are DFQATT and SNEGSKA (reference sequence). V was shortened by 6 bases and J by 6 bases, with 12 bases between the two germline ends. CDR3 loop: CSAATGSQPQHF. The CDR3 coding sequence is TGCAGTGCCGCAACAGGGAGTCAGCCCCAGCATTTT.

This rearrangement joins TRBV20-1 to TRBJ2-6; D is undetermined. Trimming shortened V by 5 bases and J by 2 bases, and 13 bases separated the two germline ends. CDR1 is DFQATT and CDR2 is SNEGSKA in the germline V gene (reference sequence). This CDR3 contains 15 residues. This CDR3 reads CSASLVNPGANVLTF. CDR3 coding DNA: TGCAGTGCTTCCCTAGTGAATCCTGGGGCCAACGTCCTGACTTTC.

This chain joins TRBV6-2 or TRBV6-3 and TRBJ2-1; 8 bases are a match to TRBD2. Germline V gene data show CDR1 as MNHEY and CDR2 as SVGEGT. V lost 2 bases and J lost 12; bases outside the gene matches: 3. The CDR3 extends over 12 amino acids. The CDR3 DNA is TGTGCCAGCAGTTACGGGGGACTAGTGCAGTTCTTC. It encodes CASSYGGLVQFF.

The chain joins TRBV7-3 to TRBJ2-5, with 7 bases fitting TRBD2. After removal of 0 bases from V and 5 bases from J, the junction contained 9 bases not matched to a gene. This CDR3 has 16 residues. CDR1 is SGHTA, CDR2 FQGTGA, per germline. As DNA, the CDR3 is TGTGCCAGCAGCTTAACAAATATCGGGAGGAGTGAGACCCAGTACTTC. Translation gives CASSLTNIGRSETQYF. Variable domain in full (rest from reference TRBV7-3 and TRBJ2-5): GAGVSQTPSNKVTEKGKYVELRCDPISGHTALYWYRQSLGQGPEFLIYFQGTGAADDSGLPNDRFFAVRPEGSVSTLKIQRTERGDSAVYLCASSLTNIGRSETQYFGPGTRLLVL.

This clonotype was picked up a small number of times. The J gene is TRBJ2-1, the V gene TRBV5-1; a possible D gene is TRBD2 (6 bases). V was trimmed by 3 bases and J by 1 base, leaving 14 bases between them. The CDR3 loop spans 16 amino acids. Germline V gene sequence: CDR1 SGHRS, CDR2 YFSETQ. This CDR3 reads CASSSGTPVSYNEQFF. The CDR3 DNA sequence: TGCGCCAGCAGCTCCGGGACTCCGGTTTCCTACAATGAGCAGTTCTTC.

This clonotype was counted many times. The chain recombines TRBV2 with TRBJ2-1; D call uncertain. The CDR3 has 11 residues. With 8 bases removed from V and 2 bases from J, the gap between germline ends came to 4 bases. Germline loops: CDR1 SNHLY, CDR2 FYNNEI. This chain's CDR3 is CASSTYNEQFF. CDR3 nucleotide sequence: TGTGCCAGCTCTACCTACAATGAGCAGTTCTTC.